Following are 17 T cell receptor beta chains from one sample sequenced in a study of T-cell reconstitution after alpha-beta-depleted transplantation in children. Unique molecular identifiers were used in preparing the TCRbeta library. TCRdb reprocessed the PCR reads via MiXCR and lists one record per CDR3 protein. The sample has nearly 550,000 distinct CDR3 sequences, 18% seen once; the top ten hold approximately 3%. Source: PBMCs from the stem cell graft donor, taken from the stem cell graft. The receptors were gathered from a human donor who donated a stem cell graft to a child with acute lymphoblastic leukemia.

This clonotype was detected a few times. This chain connects TRBV7-6 to TRBJ2-5, with D unclear. Trimming stripped 5 bases from V and 5 bases from J, with 9 bases between. CDR3 length: 12 residues. Germline V CDR1 and CDR2: SGHVS, FNYEAQ. The CDR3 region has the DNA TGTGCCAGCAGCCGTGATACCGAGACCCAGTACTTC. Its translation is CASSRDTETQYF.

This clonotype was counted only a few times. The chain has TRBV5-1 and TRBJ2-7; no clear D. CDR3 size: 14 residues. Germline CDR1 reads SGHRS; CDR2 reads YFSETQ. The V and J ends lost 0 bases and 1 base respectively, with 8 bases between them. The CDR3 reads CASSLVSRSYEQYF. DNA of the CDR3: TGCGCCAGCAGCTTGGTATCCCGTTCCTACGAGCAGTACTTC.

The genes are TRBV2 and TRBJ2-1; TRBD2 aligns across 7 bases. The CDR3 sequence is 16 residues long. Trimming removed 2 bases from V and 8 bases from J; junction bases left unmatched: 12. CDR1 is SNHLY, CDR2 FYNNEI, per germline. CDR3 bases: TGTGCCAGCAGTGAATTTGGGAGGGAACGGGGCGATGAGCAGTTCTTC. This translates into CASSEFGRERGDEQFF.

The sample holds a few counts of this clonotype. The gene calls are TRBV18 and TRBJ2-2, with D tentatively TRBD2 (6 bases). CDR1 KGHSH and CDR2 LQKENI come from the germline V gene. V lost 4 bases, J lost 7 bases, and 28 bases lay in between. The CDR3 runs 19 residues. CDR3 in amino acids: CASSLFTDPTGEENGELFF. The CDR3 DNA reads TGTGCCAGCTCACTATTCACCGACCCCACGGGAGAAGAGAACGGGGAGCTGTTTTTT.

The V call is TRBV12-3 or TRBV12-4, the J call TRBJ2-1; D ambiguous. Trimming left V 7 bases short and J 12 bases short, with 13 bases between. The CDR3 extends over 11 amino acids. CDR3 amino acids: CASMSLGLQFF. In nucleotides, the CDR3 is TGTGCCAGCATGTCCTTGGGGTTGCAGTTCTTC.

The rearrangement uses TRBV29-1 and TRBJ2-1; 7 nucleotides align to TRBD1. Trimming took 5 bases from V and 1 from J; bases not matched to a gene: 2. CDR1 and CDR2 (germline): SQVTM, ANQGSEA. This CDR3 has 13 residues. The CDR3 DNA follows: TGCAGCGTTAAGGGACAGTCCTACAATGAGCAGTTCTTC. Translating it yields CSVKGQSYNEQFF.

The chain joins TRBV20-1 to TRBJ2-1; 15 nucleotides match TRBD2. CDR3 size: 18 residues. CDR1 and CDR2 (germline): DFQATT, SNEGSKA (reference sequence). The CDR3 DNA is TGCAGCCCTAGGCTCGGACTAGCGGGAGGGCCGGGCTACAATGAGCAGTTCTTC. Amino acid sequence: CSPRLGLAGGPGYNEQFF.

The chain recombines TRBV29-1 with TRBJ2-1; 7 nucleotides agree with TRBD2. CDR1 is SQVTM, CDR2 ANQGSEA, per germline. The length of the CDR3 is 16 residues. The trim removed 4 bases at V and 6 bases at J, leaving 15 bases unmatched. CDR3 nucleotides: TGCAGCGTTGCGTCTCTGCGGGAGAGGGTCCCCAATGAGCAGTTCTTC. Translation gives CSVASLRERVPNEQFF.

This clonotype has a handful of counts. V usage is TRBV10-3 and J usage is TRBJ1-6; D is perhaps TRBD1 (5 bases). This CDR3 has 15 residues. CDR1 is ENHRY and CDR2 is SYGVKD in the germline V gene. V gave up 3 bases and J gave up 6 bases, with 12 bases separating them. For the CDR3, the DNA is TGTGCCATCAGTGAAGGGACCTGGGTTAATTCACCCCTCCACTTT. Its protein product is CAISEGTWVNSPLHF.

This clonotype was observed a few times. This chain uses TRBV12-3 or TRBV12-4 with TRBJ1-2; D not resolved. The CDR3 covers 13 residues. V lost 0 bases, J lost 5 bases, and 7 bases lay in between. The CDR3 DNA is TGTGCCAGCAGTTTAGCTGGATTATATGGCTACACCTTC. This translates into CASSLAGLYGYTF.

V gene TRBV20-1 combines with J gene TRBJ2-5, with unresolved D. CDR3 size: 17 residues. The germline V and J ends were trimmed by 0 bases and 4 bases, with 21 bases remaining between them. The germline V gene has CDR1 DFQATT and CDR2 SNEGSKA (reference sequence). DNA of the CDR3: TGCAGTGCTAGAGAAGTAGATGGACCCAGCTGGCGAGAGACCCAGTACTTC. It specifies CSAREVDGPSWRETQYF.

This clonotype has more than one count but fewer than ten. V is TRBV7-2 and J is TRBJ2-3; D unresolved. V lost 4 bases, J lost 2 bases, and 13 bases lay in between. The CDR3 consists of 15 residues. In germline, CDR1 is SGHTA, CDR2 FQGNSA. CDR3 in DNA: TGTGCCAGCAGCTCCCTGACACCTGACACAGATACGCAGTATTTT. This codes for CASSSLTPDTDTQYF.

The chain joins TRBV6-5 to TRBJ2-7, with D hard to call. The CDR3 runs to 13 residues. Germline CDR1 MNHEY, CDR2 SVGAGI. The V and J ends lost 0 bases and 3 bases respectively, with 6 bases between them. The CDR3 DNA is TGTGCCAGCAGTTACTCGGTCCGCTACGAGCAGTACTTC. It encodes CASSYSVRYEQYF.

This clonotype has more than one count but fewer than ten. The rearrangement uses TRBV5-1 and TRBJ1-1; 7 bases agree with TRBD1. Germline assignment: CDR1 SGHRS and CDR2 YFSETQ. The V segment lost 7 bases and the J segment 1 base; nucleotides outside the gene matches: 7. This CDR3 spans 14 amino acids. The CDR3 spells CASFPDRPNTEAFF. In DNA, the CDR3 is TGCGCCAGCTTCCCGGACAGGCCGAACACTGAAGCTTTCTTT.

This clonotype was seen many times. V and J are TRBV7-9 and TRBJ1-4, with unresolved D. Germline CDR1 SEHNR, CDR2 FQNEAQ (reference sequence). The CDR3 sequence is 13 residues long. Between the trimmed V and J ends, which lost 2 bases and 8 bases, there was a span of 9 bases. CDR3 sequence reads: CASSLRGGEKLFF. The CDR3 DNA reads as TGTGCCAGCAGCTTACGGGGAGGCGAAAAACTGTTTTTT.

The genes are TRBV7-3 and TRBJ2-1, with TRBD2 as a possible D gene (5 bases). The germline V and J ends were trimmed by 3 bases and 3 bases, with 18 bases remaining between them. The length of the CDR3 is 17 residues. Germline lookup yields CDR1 SGHTA and CDR2 FQGTGA. CDR3 DNA: TGTGCCAGCAGCTTCAATATCTTCGCGGGCAACTACAATGAGCAGTTCTTC. This encodes CASSFNIFAGNYNEQFF.

There are a few counts of this clonotype. The rearrangement uses TRBV29-1 and TRBJ2-6, with TRBD2 matching 13 bases. CDR1 and CDR2 from the germline V gene are SQVTM and ANQGSEA. The junction had 7 bases not matched to a gene; V was cut back by 7 bases and J by 4 bases. CDR3 length: 16 amino acids. CDR3 in DNA: TGCAGCGCCATGACTAGCGGGAGGTCCGGGGCCAACGTCCTGACTTTC. Translation: CSAMTSGRSGANVLTF.